This entry lists 5 T cell receptor beta chains sequenced from one sample in a study of control samples from healthy donors and cancer patients. Profiling relied on immunoSEQ multiplex PCR, and the TCRdb table lists in-frame clones only, not all of them. The data contain approximately 130,000 clones, more than 70% of them seen just once; the ten biggest clones take up 40%. The sample taken for sequencing was blood. The source is a man aged 50-60 years in good health.

This chain joins TRBV5-6 and TRBJ1-6; 7 positions match TRBD1. The CDR3 has 14 residues. From germline, CDR1 is SGHDT and CDR2 YYEEEE. V shed 0 bases and J 10 bases; nucleotides not matched to a gene: 4. The CDR3 spells CASSLGQGGSPLHF. In DNA, the CDR3 is TGTGCCAGCAGCTTGGGACAGGGAGGGTCACCCCTCCACTTT.

The rearrangement uses TRBV14 and TRBJ1-3; maybe TRBD1 (6 bases). The CDR3 totals 17 residues. V lost 1 base and J lost 0, with 13 bases in between. The germline V gene encodes CDR1 SGHDN and CDR2 FVKESK. CDR3 sequence reads: CASSQVRQGNSGNTIYF. CDR3 coding DNA: TGTGCCAGCAGCCAAGTAAGGCAGGGGAACTCTGGAAACACCATATATTTT.

The chain carries TRBV19 and TRBJ2-1; D is ambiguous. V was cut by 4 bases and J by 6 bases, with 7 bases left in between. The CDR3 is 12 residues long. Germline loops: CDR1 LNHDA, CDR2 SQIVND (reference sequence). The CDR3 sequence: CASSNPSNEQFF. CDR3 coding DNA: TGTGCCAGTAGTAACCCAAGCAATGAGCAGTTCTTC.

The chain carries TRBV6-1 and TRBJ2-5; TRBD2 agrees at 7 bases. This CDR3 region has 16 residues. From germline, CDR1 is MNHNS and CDR2 SASEGT. V was pared by 4 bases and J by 0 bases, with 8 bases of the junction left unmatched. CDR3 nucleotide sequence: TGTGCCAGCAGTGCCCCAGCGGGGATGTACCAAGAGACCCAGTACTTC. It translates to CASSAPAGMYQETQYF.

The rearrangement uses TRBV19 and TRBJ1-5; D ambiguous. The germline CDR1 and CDR2 sequences are LNHDA and SQIVND (reference sequence). The V end lost 3 bases, the J end lost 3 bases, and 6 bases lay between the germline ends. There are 13 residues in the CDR3. Here the CDR3 DNA reads TGTGCCAGTAGTATCGGAATCAATCAGCCCCAGCATTTT. This sequence encodes CASSIGINQPQHF.